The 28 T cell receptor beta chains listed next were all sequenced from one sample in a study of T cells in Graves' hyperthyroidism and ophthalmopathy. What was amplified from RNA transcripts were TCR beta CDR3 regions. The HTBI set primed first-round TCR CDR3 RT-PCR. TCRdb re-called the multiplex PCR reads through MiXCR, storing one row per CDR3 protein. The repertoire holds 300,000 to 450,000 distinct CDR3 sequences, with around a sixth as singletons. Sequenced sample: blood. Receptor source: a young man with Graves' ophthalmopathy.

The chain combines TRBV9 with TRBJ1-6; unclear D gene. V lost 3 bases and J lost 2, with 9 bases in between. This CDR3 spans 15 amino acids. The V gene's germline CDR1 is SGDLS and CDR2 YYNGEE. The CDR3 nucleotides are TGTGCCAGCAGCGGCGACGGAGCCTATAATTCACCCCTCCACTTT. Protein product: CASSGDGAYNSPLHF.

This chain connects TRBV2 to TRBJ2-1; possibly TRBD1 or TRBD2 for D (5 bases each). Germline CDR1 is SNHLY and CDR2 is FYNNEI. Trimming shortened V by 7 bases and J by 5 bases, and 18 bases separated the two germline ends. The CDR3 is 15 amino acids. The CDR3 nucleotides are TGTGCCAGCAATCGAGCCACGGGACCCCACAATGAGCAGTTCTTC. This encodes CASNRATGPHNEQFF.

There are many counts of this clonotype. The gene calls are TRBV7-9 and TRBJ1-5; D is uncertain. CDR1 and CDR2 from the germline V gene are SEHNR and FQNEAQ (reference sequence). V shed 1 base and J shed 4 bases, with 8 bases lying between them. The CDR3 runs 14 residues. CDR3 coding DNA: TGTGCCAGCAGCTTAGAAGAGGCAAATCAGCCCCAGCATTTT. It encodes CASSLEEANQPQHF.

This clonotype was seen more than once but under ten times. The CDR3 region has the DNA TGTGCCAGTAGTTCTCGACTAGCGGGGGAGACAAATGAGCAGTTCTTC. It encodes CASSSRLAGETNEQFF. The chain has TRBV19 and TRBJ2-1, with TRBD2 matching over 12 bases. The V gene's germline CDR1 is LNHDA and CDR2 SQIVND (reference sequence). The ends lost 5 bases at V and 7 bases at J; junction bases unmatched: 9. The CDR3 loop spans 16 amino acids.

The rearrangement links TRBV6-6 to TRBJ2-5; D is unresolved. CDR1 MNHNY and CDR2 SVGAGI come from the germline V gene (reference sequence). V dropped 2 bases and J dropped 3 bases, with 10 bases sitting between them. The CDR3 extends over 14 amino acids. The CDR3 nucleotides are TGTGCCAGCAGTTACGGCCCGTTAAAAGAGACCCAGTACTTC. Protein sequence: CASSYGPLKETQYF.

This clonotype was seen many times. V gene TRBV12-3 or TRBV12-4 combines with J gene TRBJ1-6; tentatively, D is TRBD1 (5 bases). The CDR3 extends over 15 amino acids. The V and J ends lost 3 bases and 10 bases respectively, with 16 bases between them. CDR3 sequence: CASSFKGPGLSPLHF. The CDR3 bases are TGTGCCAGCAGTTTCAAGGGGCCAGGGCTCTCACCCCTCCACTTT.

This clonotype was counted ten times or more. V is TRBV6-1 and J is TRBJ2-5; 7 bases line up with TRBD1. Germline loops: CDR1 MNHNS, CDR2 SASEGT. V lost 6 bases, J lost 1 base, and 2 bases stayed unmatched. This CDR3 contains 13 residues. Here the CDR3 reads CASSRQGQETQYF. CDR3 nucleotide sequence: TGTGCCAGCAGCAGACAGGGCCAAGAGACCCAGTACTTC.

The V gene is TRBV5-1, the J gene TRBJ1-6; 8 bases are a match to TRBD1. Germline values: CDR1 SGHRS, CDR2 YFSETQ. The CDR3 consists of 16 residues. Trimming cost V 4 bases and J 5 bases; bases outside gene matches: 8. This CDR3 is CASSEGQGIDNSPLHF. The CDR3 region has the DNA TGCGCCAGCAGCGAAGGACAGGGTATTGATAATTCACCCCTCCACTTT.

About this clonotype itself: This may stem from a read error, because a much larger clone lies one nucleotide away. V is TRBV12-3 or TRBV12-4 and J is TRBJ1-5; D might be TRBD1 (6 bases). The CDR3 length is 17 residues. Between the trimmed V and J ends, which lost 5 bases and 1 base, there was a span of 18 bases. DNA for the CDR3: TGTGCCAGCAGTCGCCCGACAGGCCCACTGAGCAATCAGCCCCAGCATTTT. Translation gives CASSRPTGPLSNQPQHF.

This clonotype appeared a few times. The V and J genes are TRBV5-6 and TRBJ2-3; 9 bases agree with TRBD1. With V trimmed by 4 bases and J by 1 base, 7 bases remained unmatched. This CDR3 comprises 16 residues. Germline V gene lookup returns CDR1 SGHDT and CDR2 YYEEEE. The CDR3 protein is CASSKTGGRGTDTQYF. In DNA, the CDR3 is TGTGCCAGCAGCAAGACAGGGGGAAGAGGCACAGATACGCAGTATTTT.

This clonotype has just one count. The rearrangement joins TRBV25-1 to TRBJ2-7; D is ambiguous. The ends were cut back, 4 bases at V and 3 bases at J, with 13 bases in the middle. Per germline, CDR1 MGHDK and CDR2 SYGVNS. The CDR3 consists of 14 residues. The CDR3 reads CASSGDLKRYEQYF. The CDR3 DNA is TGTGCCAGCAGTGGGGATCTCAAGCGCTACGAGCAGTACTTC.

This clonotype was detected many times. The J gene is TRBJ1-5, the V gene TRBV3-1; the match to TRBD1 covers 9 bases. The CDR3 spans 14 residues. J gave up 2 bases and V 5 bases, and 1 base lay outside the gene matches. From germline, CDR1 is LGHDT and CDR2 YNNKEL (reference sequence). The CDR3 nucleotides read TGTGCCAGCAGCAGACAGGGGGGCAATCAGCCCCAGCATTTT. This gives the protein CASSRQGGNQPQHF.

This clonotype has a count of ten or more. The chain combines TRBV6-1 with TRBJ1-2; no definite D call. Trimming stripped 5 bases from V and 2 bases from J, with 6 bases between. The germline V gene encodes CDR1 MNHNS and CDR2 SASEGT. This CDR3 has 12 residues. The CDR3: CASSPDNYGYTF. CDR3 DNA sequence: TGTGCCAGCAGTCCCGACAACTATGGCTACACCTTC.

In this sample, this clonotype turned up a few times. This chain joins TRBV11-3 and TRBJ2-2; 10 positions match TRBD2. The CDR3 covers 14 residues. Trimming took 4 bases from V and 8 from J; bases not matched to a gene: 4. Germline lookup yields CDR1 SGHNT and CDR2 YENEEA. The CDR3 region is CASSSPGLAGELFF. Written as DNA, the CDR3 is TGTGCCAGCAGCTCGCCGGGACTAGCGGGGGAGCTGTTTTTT.

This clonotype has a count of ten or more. CDR3 sequence (DNA): TGTGCCAGCAGGGCGACAGGGTACTATGGCTACACCTTC. This sequence encodes CASRATGYYGYTF. The rearrangement links TRBV2 to TRBJ1-2; TRBD1 matches 7 bases. CDR1 and CDR2 from the germline V gene are SNHLY and FYNNEI. After removal of 6 bases from V and 3 bases from J, the junction contained 4 bases not matched to a gene. CDR3 length: 13 residues.

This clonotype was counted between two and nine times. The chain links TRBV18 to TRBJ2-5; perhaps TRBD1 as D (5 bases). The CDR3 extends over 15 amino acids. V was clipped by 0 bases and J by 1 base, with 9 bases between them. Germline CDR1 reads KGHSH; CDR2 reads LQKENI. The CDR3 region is CASSPPSRAQETQYF. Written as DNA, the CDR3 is TGTGCCAGCTCACCACCGTCCAGGGCCCAAGAGACCCAGTACTTC.

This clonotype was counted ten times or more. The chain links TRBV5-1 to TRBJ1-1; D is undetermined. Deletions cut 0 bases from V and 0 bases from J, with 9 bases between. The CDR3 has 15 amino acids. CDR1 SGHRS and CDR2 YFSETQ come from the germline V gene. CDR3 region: CASSLDRILNTEAFF. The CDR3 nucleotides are TGCGCCAGCAGCTTGGACCGGATATTGAACACTGAAGCTTTCTTT.

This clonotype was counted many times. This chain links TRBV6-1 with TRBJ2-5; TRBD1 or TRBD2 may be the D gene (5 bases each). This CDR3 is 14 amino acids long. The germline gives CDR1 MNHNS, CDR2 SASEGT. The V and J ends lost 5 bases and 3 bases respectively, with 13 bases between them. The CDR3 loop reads CASSYWDGKETQYF. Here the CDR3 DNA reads TGTGCCAGCAGTTACTGGGACGGTAAAGAGACCCAGTACTTC.

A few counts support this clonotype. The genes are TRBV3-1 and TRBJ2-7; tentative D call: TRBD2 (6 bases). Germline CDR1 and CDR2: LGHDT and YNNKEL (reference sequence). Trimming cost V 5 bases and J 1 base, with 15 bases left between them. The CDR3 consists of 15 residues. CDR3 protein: CASSSGRAGSYEQYF. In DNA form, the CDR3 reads TGTGCCAGCAGCTCCGGCAGGGCGGGATCCTACGAGCAGTACTTC.

The CDR3 DNA sequence: TGTGCCACCAGCAGCCTGGACAGGAGAGATTCACCCCTCCACTTT. This sequence encodes CATSSLDRRDSPLHF. V is TRBV15 and J is TRBJ1-6, with 7 nucleotides matching TRBD1. Germline CDR1 LNHNV, CDR2 YYDKDF (reference sequence). Trimming took 3 bases from V and 8 from J; bases not matched to a gene: 7. This CDR3 is built from 15 residues.

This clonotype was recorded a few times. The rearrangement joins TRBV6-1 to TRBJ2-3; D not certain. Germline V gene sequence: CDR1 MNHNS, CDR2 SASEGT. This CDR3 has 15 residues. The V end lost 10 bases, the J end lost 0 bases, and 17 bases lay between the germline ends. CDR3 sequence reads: CANPGRHSSTDTQYF. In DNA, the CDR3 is TGTGCCAACCCCGGTCGGCACTCTAGCACAGATACGCAGTATTTT.

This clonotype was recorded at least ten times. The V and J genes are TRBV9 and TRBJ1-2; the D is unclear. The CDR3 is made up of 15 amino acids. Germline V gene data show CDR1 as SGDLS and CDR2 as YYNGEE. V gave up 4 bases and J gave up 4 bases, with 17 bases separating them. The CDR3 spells CASSPDSGYGYGYTF. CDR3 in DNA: TGTGCCAGCAGCCCCGACTCGGGGTACGGCTATGGCTACACCTTC.

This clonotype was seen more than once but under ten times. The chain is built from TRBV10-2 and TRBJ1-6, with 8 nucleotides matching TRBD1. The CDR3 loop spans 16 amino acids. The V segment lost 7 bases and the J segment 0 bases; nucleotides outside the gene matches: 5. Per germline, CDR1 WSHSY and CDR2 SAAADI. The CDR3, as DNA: TGCGCCAGCACTCGACAGGGGAGCTCCTATAATTCACCCCTCCACTTT. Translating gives CASTRQGSSYNSPLHF.

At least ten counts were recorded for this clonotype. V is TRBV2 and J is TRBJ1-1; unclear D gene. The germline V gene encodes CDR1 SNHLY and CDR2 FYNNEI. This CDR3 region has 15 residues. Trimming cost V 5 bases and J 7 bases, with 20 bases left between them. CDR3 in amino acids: CASSPEEGPGVEAFF. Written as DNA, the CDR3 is TGTGCCAGCAGTCCCGAAGAGGGCCCGGGTGTTGAAGCTTTCTTT. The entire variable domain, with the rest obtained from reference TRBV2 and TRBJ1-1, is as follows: EPEVTQTPSHQVTQMGQEVILRCVPISNHLYFYWYRQILGQKVEFLVSFYNNEISEKSEIFDDQFSVERPDGSNFTLKIRSTKLEDSAMYFCASSPEEGPGVEAFFGQGTRLTVV.

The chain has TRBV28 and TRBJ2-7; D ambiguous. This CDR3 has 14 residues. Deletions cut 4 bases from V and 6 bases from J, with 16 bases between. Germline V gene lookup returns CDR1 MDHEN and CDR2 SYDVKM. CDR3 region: CASSSWVLKGEQYF. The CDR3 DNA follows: TGTGCCAGCAGTTCGTGGGTTCTCAAGGGCGAGCAGTACTTC.

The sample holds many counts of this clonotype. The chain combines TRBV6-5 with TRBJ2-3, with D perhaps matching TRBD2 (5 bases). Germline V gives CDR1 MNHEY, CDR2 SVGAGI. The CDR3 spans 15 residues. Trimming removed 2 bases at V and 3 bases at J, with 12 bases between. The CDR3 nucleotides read TGTGCCAGCAGTTACGAGGGAGTAGGGACAGATACGCAGTATTTT. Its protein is CASSYEGVGTDTQYF.

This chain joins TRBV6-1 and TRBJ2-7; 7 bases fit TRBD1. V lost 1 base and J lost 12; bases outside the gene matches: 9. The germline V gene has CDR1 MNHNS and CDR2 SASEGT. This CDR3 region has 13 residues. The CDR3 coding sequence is TGTGCCAGCAGTGAAGTTCAGGAAAGGGGGCCGTACTTC. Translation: CASSEVQERGPYF.

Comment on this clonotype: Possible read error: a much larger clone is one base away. Written as DNA, the CDR3 is TGTGCCAGCAGACCACACGGGGGGCGGTACGAGCAGTTCTTC. Its translation: CASRPHGGRYEQFF. The chain recombines TRBV12-3 or TRBV12-4 with TRBJ2-1, with a weak D call TRBD2 (7 bases). V was trimmed by 6 bases and J by 10 bases, leaving 19 bases between them. The CDR3 spans 14 residues.